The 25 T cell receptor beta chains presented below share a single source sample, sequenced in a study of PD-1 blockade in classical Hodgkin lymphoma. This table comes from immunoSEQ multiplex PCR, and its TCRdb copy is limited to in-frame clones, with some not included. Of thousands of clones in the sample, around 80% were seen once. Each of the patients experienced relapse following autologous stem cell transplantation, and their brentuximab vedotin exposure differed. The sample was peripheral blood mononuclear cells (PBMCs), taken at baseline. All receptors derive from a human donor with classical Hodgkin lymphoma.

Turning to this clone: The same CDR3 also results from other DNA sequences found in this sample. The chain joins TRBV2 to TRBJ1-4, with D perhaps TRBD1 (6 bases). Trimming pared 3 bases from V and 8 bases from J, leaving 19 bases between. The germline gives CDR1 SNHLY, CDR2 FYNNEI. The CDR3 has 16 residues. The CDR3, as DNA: TGTGCCAGCAGTGATGGTCAGAGGAGGGGGGGGGAAAAACTGTTTTTT. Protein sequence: CASSDGQRRGGEKLFF.

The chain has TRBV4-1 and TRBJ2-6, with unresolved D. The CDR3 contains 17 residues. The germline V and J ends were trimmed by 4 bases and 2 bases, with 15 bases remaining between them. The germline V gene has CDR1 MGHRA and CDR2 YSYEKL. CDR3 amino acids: CASSLGERVTGANVLTF. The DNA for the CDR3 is TGCGCCAGCAGCCTTGGGGAAAGGGTAACTGGGGCCAACGTCCTGACTTTC.

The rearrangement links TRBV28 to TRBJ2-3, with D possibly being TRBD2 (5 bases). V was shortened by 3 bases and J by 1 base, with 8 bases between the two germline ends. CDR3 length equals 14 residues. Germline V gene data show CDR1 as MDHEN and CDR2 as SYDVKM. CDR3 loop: CASSFLAGTDTQYF. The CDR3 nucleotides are TGTGCCAGCAGTTTCCTAGCTGGCACAGATACGCAGTATTTT.

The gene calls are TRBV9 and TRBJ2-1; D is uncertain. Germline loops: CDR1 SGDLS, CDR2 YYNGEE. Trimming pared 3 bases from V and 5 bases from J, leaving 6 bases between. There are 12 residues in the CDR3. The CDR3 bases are TGTGCCAGCAGCGGCGGTCACAATGAGCAGTTCTTC. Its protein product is CASSGGHNEQFF.

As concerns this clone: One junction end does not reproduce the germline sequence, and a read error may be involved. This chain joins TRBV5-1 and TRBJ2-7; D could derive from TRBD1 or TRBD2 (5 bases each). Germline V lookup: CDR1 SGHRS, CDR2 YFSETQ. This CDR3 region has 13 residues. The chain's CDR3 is CASSHEVGTPYNF. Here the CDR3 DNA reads TGCGCCAGCAGCCACGAAGTCGGGACCCCATACAACTTC. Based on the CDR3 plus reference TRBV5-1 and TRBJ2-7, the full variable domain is KAGVTQTPRYLIKTRGQQVTLSCSPISGHRSVSWYQQTPGQGLQFLFEYFSETQRNKGNFPGRFSGRQFSNSRSEMNVSTLELGDSALYLCASSHEVGTPYNFGPGTRLTVT.

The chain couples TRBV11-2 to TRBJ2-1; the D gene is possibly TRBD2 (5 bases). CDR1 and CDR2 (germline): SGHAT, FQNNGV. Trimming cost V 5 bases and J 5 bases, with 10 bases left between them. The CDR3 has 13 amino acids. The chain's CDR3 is CASSPPADNEQFF. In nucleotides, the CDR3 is TGTGCCAGCAGCCCACCAGCGGACAATGAGCAGTTCTTC.

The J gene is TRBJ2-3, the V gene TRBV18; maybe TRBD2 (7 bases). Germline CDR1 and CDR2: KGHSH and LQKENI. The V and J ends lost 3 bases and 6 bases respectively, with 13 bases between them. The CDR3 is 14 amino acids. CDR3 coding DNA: TGTGCCAGCTCACCGATAGGGGGGGCCGATACGCAGTATTTT. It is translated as CASSPIGGADTQYF.

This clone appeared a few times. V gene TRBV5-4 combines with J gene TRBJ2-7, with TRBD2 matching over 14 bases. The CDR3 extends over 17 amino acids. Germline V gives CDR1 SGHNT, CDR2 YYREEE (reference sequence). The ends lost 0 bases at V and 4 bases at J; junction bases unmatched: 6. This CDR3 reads CASSLAGTSGGVYEQYF. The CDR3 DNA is TGTGCCAGCAGCTTGGCCGGGACTAGCGGGGGTGTTTACGAGCAGTACTTC.

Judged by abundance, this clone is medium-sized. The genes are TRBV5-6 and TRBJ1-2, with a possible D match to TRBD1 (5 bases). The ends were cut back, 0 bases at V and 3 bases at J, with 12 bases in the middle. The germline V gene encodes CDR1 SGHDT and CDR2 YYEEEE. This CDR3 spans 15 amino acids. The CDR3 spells CASSLEGQGYYGYTF. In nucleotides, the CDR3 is TGTGCCAGCAGCTTGGAAGGGCAGGGTTACTATGGCTACACCTTC.

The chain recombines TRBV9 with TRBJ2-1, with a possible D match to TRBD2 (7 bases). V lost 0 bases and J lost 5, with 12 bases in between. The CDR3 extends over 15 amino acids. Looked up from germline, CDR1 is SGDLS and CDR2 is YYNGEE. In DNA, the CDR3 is TGTGCCAGCAGCGTAGGTGGCGGGGGCCACAATGAGCAGTTCTTC. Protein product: CASSVGGGGHNEQFF.

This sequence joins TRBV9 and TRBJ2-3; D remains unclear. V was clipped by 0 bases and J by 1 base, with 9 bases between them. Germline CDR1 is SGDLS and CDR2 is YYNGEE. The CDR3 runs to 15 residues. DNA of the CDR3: TGTGCCAGCAGCGTAGCCCCGGCCCGCACAGATACGCAGTATTTT. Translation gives CASSVAPARTDTQYF.

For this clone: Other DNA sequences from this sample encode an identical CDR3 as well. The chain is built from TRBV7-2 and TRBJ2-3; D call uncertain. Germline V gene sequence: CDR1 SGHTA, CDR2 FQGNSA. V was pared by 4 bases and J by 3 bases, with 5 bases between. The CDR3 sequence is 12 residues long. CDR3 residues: CASSSRTDTQYF. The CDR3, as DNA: TGTGCCAGCAGCTCCCGTACAGATACGCAGTATTTT.

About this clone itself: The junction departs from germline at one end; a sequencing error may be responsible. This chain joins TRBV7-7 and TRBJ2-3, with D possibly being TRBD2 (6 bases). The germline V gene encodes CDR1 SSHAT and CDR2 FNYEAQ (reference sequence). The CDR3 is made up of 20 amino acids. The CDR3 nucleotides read TGTGCTAGCAGCCCCCGCCGGGGTCGGGAGAATGCTCTCTACACAGATACGCAGTATTTT. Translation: CASSPRRGRENALYTDTQYF. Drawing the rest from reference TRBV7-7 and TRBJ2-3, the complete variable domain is GAGVSQSPRYKVTKRGQDVTLRCDPISSHATLYWYQQALGQGPEFLTYFNYEAQPDKSGLPSDRFSAERPEGSISTLTIQRTEQRDSAMYRCASSPRRGRENALYTDTQYFGPGTRLTVL.

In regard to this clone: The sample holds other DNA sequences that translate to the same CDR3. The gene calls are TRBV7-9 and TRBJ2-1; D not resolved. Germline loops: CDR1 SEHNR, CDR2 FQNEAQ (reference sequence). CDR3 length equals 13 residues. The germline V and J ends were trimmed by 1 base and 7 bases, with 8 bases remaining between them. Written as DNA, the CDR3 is TGTGCCAGCAGCTTAGGGCAGAGTAATGAGCAGTTCTTC. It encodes CASSLGQSNEQFF. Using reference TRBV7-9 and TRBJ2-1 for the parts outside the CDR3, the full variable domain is DTGVSQNPRHKITKRGQNVTFRCDPISEHNRLYWYRQTLGQGPEFLTYFQNEAQLEKSRLLSDRFSAERPKGSFSTLEIQRTEQGDSAMYLCASSLGQSNEQFFGPGTRLTVL.

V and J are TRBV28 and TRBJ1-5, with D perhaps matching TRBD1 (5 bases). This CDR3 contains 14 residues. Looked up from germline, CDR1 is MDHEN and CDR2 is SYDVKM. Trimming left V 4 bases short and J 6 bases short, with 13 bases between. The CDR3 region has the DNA TGTGCCAGCAGTTCGATGGGACCAGGTCAGCCCCAGCATTTT. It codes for CASSSMGPGQPQHF.

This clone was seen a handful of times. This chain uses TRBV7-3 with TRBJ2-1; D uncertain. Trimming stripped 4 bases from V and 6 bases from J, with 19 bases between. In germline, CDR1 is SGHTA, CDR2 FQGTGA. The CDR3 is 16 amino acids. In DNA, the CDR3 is TGTGCCAGCAGCTCGTTGGCCTTACCAAAGGGCAATGAGCAGTTCTTC. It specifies CASSSLALPKGNEQFF.

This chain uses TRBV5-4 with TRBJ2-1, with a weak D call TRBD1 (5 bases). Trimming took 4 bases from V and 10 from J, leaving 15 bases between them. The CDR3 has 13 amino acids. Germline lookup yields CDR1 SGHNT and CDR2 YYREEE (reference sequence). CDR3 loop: CASSPSGLGEQFF. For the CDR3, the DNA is TGTGCCAGCAGCCCTTCAGGGCTGGGGGAGCAGTTCTTC.

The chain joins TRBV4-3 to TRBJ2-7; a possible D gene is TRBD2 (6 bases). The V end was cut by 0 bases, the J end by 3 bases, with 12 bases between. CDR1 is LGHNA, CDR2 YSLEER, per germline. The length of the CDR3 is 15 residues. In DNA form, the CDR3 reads TGCGCCAGCAGCCAAGAAGGCCTGGAGGGCTACGAGCAGTACTTC. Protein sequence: CASSQEGLEGYEQYF.

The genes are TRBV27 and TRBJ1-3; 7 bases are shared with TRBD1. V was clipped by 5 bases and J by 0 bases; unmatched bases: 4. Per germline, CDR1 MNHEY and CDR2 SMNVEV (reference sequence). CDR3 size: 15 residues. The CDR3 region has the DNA TGTGCCAGCAGTCCGGCAGGGGGCTCTGGAAACACCATATATTTT. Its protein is CASSPAGGSGNTIYF.

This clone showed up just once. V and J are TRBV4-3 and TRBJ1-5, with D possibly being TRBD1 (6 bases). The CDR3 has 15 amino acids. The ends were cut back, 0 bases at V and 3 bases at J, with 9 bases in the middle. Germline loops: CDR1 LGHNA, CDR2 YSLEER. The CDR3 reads CASSQERGLNQPQHF. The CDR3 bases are TGCGCCAGCAGCCAAGAACGGGGGCTCAATCAGCCCCAGCATTTT.

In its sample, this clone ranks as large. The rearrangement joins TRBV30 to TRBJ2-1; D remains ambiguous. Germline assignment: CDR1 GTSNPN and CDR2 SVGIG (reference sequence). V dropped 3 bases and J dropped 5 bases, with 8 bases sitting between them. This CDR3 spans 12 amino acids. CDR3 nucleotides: TGTGCCTGGAGGACCCCCAACAATGAGCAGTTCTTC. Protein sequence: CAWRTPNNEQFF.

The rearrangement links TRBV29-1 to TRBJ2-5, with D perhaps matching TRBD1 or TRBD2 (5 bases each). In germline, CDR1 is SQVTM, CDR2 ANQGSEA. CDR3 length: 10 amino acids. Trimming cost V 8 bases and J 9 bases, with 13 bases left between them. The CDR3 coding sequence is TGCAGCTCGCTGGGGGTAGCCCAGTACTTC. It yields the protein CSSLGVAQYF.

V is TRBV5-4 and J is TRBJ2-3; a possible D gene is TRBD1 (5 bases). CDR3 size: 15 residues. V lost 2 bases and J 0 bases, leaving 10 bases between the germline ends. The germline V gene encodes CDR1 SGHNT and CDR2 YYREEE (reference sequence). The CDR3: CASSFRVLSTDTQYF. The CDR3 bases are TGTGCCAGCAGCTTCAGGGTTTTAAGCACAGATACGCAGTATTTT.

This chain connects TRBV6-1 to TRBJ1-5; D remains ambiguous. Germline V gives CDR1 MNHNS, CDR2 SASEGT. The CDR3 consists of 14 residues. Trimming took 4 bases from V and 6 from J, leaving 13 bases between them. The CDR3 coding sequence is TGTGCCAGCAGTGGGCCTGCTGGGAGTCAGCCCCAGCATTTT. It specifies CASSGPAGSQPQHF.

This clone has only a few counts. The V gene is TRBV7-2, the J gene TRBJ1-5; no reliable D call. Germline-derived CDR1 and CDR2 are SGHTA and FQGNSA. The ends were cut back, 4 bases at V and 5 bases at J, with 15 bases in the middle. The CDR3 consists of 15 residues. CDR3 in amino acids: CASSSRVWEDQPQHF. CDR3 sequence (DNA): TGTGCCAGCAGCTCCCGGGTCTGGGAGGATCAGCCCCAGCATTTT.